The 6 T cell receptor beta chains below all came from one sample that was sequenced in a study of blood T cell repertoires in COVID-19. Produced via immunoSEQ multiplex PCR; TCRdb's table is partial and in-frame only. Among about 400,000 clones, around nine tenths were seen once, and the ten largest hold 1.5% to 2%. Sequencing was performed on PBMCs or T cells enriched from blood (not recorded which). These receptors came from a woman between 25 and 40 years old who had recovered from COVID-19.

V usage is TRBV10-2 and J usage is TRBJ2-3; 15 bases are a match to TRBD2. Unmatched junction bases numbered 14, after V lost 7 bases and J lost 3 bases. The length of the CDR3 is 19 residues. Germline CDR1 and CDR2: WSHSY and SAAADI. The CDR3 bases are TGCGCCAGCAAGGCGGGACTAGCGGGGGGTGTATTGATTACAGATACGCAGTATTTT. Translating it yields CASKAGLAGGVLITDTQYF.

The chain has TRBV9 and TRBJ2-7, with TRBD1 matching over 7 bases. The CDR3 extends over 13 amino acids. After removal of 4 bases from V and 10 bases from J, the junction contained 11 bases not matched to a gene. Germline V CDR1 and CDR2: SGDLS, YYNGEE. The CDR3 bases are TGTGCCAGCAGCTTAAACTCAGGGGGAAAACAGTACTTC. This encodes CASSLNSGGKQYF.

V usage is TRBV9 and J usage is TRBJ2-1; 8 nucleotides line up with TRBD2. With 4 bases clipped from V and 7 bases from J, the junction kept 13 bases outside the gene matches. Germline V gives CDR1 SGDLS, CDR2 YYNGEE. The CDR3 has 16 amino acids. CDR3 sequence reads: CASSPDASGPFNEQFF. CDR3 nucleotides: TGTGCCAGCAGCCCTGACGCTAGCGGGCCTTTTAATGAGCAGTTCTTC.

The V gene is TRBV4-2, the J gene TRBJ1-1, with TRBD1 matching over 8 bases. The V segment lost 0 bases and the J segment 4 bases; nucleotides outside the gene matches: 7. The CDR3 is made up of 16 amino acids. Germline V gene data show CDR1 as LGHNA and CDR2 as YNFKEQ. As DNA, the CDR3 is TGTGCCAGCAGCCAAGATCGCCAGGGGGCGTCCACTGAAGCTTTCTTT. Translating it yields CASSQDRQGASTEAFF.

The chain carries TRBV5-1 and TRBJ2-2; D may be TRBD1 (6 bases). V was pared by 2 bases and J by 3 bases, with 11 bases between. CDR3 length equals 15 residues. Germline loops: CDR1 SGHRS, CDR2 YFSETQ. The CDR3 bases are TGCGCCAGCAGCTTCGGGACATTGGACACCGGGGAGCTGTTTTTT. Translation: CASSFGTLDTGELFF. The entire variable domain, with the rest obtained from reference TRBV5-1 and TRBJ2-2, is as follows: KAGVTQTPRYLIKTRGQQVTLSCSPISGHRSVSWYQQTPGQGLQFLFEYFSETQRNKGNFPGRFSGRQFSNSRSEMNVSTLELGDSALYLCASSFGTLDTGELFFGEGSRLTVL.

The V gene is TRBV15, the J gene TRBJ1-4; TRBD1 matches at 8 bases. The CDR3 covers 14 residues. The ends lost 6 bases at V and 4 bases at J; junction bases unmatched: 4. Germline lookup yields CDR1 LNHNV and CDR2 YYDKDF (reference sequence). This chain's CDR3 is CATRVQGVNEKLFF. CDR3 in DNA: TGTGCCACCAGAGTACAGGGGGTTAATGAAAAACTGTTTTTT.